The rows below give T cell receptor beta chains drawn from one sample of a study of shared clonotypes between healthy human individuals. Generated by immunoSEQ multiplex PCR, the TCRdb table keeps only in-frame clones and is missing some. The sample has some 1.5 million clones, around 95% seen once. Material for sequencing was naive CD4+ T cells sorted from blood. The receptors come from a man aged 30 to 39 in good health. The CDR3 runs from the conserved cysteine through the conserved F or W. D genes are given only for firm matches. Some rows mark clone size as missing; the rest say once, few, many or name a class of expanded clone.

d_gene: -; j_gene: TRBJ1-1; abundance: once; v_gene: TRBV6-6; CDR3nt: TGTGCCAGCAGTTACTTATCGGGGGGAGCTTTCTTT; CDR3aa: CASSYLSGGAFF
d_gene: TRBD1; j_gene: TRBJ1-2; abundance: -; v_gene: TRBV19; CDR3nt: TGTGCCAGTAATAATCCGGACAGGACTATGTATGGCTACACCTTC; CDR3aa: CASNNPDRTMYGYTF
d_gene: -; j_gene: TRBJ1-2; abundance: once; v_gene: TRBV11-2; CDR3nt: TGTGCCAGCAGCTATAACAGGGGCTACACCTTC; CDR3aa: CASSYNRGYTF
d_gene: TRBD1; j_gene: TRBJ2-7; abundance: -; v_gene: TRBV7-8; CDR3nt: TGTGCCAGCAGCTTCGGGACAGGGCCCTACGAGCAGTACTTC; CDR3aa: CASSFGTGPYEQYF
d_gene: -; j_gene: TRBJ2-7; abundance: -; v_gene: TRBV29-1; CDR3nt: TGCAGCGTTGAATCCAGGGTCGGGTCCTACGAGCAGTACTTC; CDR3aa: CSVESRVGSYEQYF
d_gene: -; j_gene: TRBJ2-3; abundance: -; v_gene: TRBV11-1; CDR3nt: TGTGCCAGCAGCTTAGCGGAGGCCATCCGAGATACGCAGTATTTT; CDR3aa: CASSLAEAIRDTQYF
d_gene: TRBD1; j_gene: TRBJ2-2; abundance: -; v_gene: TRBV5-1; CDR3nt: TGCGCCAGCAGCCCAGGGACAGGGGTGGGCACCGGGGAGCTGTTTTTT; CDR3aa: CASSPGTGVGTGELFF
d_gene: -; j_gene: TRBJ2-1; abundance: -; v_gene: TRBV10-3; CDR3nt: TGTGCCACCATCAATAGCGTAAGCTCCTACAATGAGCAGTTCTTC; CDR3aa: CATINSVSSYNEQFF
d_gene: -; j_gene: TRBJ2-7; abundance: -; v_gene: TRBV13; CDR3nt: TGTGCCAGCAGCTTACAGGCTGACAGCCGACCCTACGAGCAGTACTTC; CDR3aa: CASSLQADSRPYEQYF
d_gene: -; j_gene: TRBJ1-5; abundance: -; v_gene: TRBV9; CDR3nt: TGTGCCAGCAGCCCTGGCGGGGGCAGCAATCAGCCCCAGCATTTT; CDR3aa: CASSPGGGSNQPQHF
d_gene: TRBD2; j_gene: TRBJ2-7; abundance: -; v_gene: TRBV28; CDR3nt: TGTGCCAGCAGCTCCCCCGGGGAGGGAAGCTCCTACGAGCAGTACTTC; CDR3aa: CASSSPGEGSSYEQYF
d_gene: -; j_gene: TRBJ2-7; abundance: -; v_gene: TRBV28; CDR3nt: TGTGCCAGCAGTTCGGTAGGTACTCTTGCCAAGCAGTACTTC; CDR3aa: CASSSVGTLAKQYF
d_gene: TRBD1; j_gene: TRBJ2-3; abundance: -; v_gene: TRBV10-1; CDR3nt: TGCGCCAGCAGTGTGGACAGGGTCGGCGCAGATACGCAGTATTTT; CDR3aa: CASSVDRVGADTQYF
d_gene: TRBD1; j_gene: TRBJ2-5; abundance: once; v_gene: TRBV18; CDR3nt: TGTGCCAGCTCACCTATACCGACAGGGGAGACCCAGTACTTC; CDR3aa: CASSPIPTGETQYF
d_gene: TRBD2; j_gene: TRBJ2-1; abundance: once; v_gene: TRBV10-2; CDR3nt: TGCGCCAGCAGTCCTTTAGGACTAGCGGAGTACAATGAGCAGTTCTTC; CDR3aa: CASSPLGLAEYNEQFF
d_gene: -; j_gene: TRBJ2-5; abundance: -; v_gene: TRBV7-8; CDR3nt: TGTGCCAGCAGCCCTGCGAGGGGCGAGGAAGAGACCCAGTACTTC; CDR3aa: CASSPARGEEETQYF
d_gene: TRBD1; j_gene: TRBJ2-5; abundance: -; v_gene: TRBV19; CDR3nt: TGTGCCAGTAGTACTTGGGGGACAGGGGACCAAGAGACCCAGTACTTC; CDR3aa: CASSTWGTGDQETQYF
d_gene: -; j_gene: TRBJ2-7; abundance: -; v_gene: TRBV15; CDR3nt: TGTGCCACCAGCAGACCTGGGGCCTACGAGCAGTACTTC; CDR3aa: CATSRPGAYEQYF
d_gene: TRBD1; j_gene: TRBJ2-1; abundance: -; v_gene: TRBV11-3; CDR3nt: TGTGCCAGCAGCTTGACAGGGGACAATGAGCAGTTCTTC; CDR3aa: CASSLTGDNEQFF
d_gene: -; j_gene: TRBJ2-5; abundance: -; v_gene: TRBV5-1; CDR3nt: TGCGCCAGCAGCTTGGGGGGTAGGGCAGAGACCCAGTACTTC; CDR3aa: CASSLGGRAETQYF
d_gene: -; j_gene: TRBJ1-2; abundance: -; v_gene: TRBV2; CDR3nt: TGTGCCAGCAGCGATCAACTTTCTCCTGTCTATGGCTACACCTTC; CDR3aa: CASSDQLSPVYGYTF
d_gene: TRBD2; j_gene: TRBJ2-1; abundance: few; v_gene: TRBV6-6; CDR3nt: TGTGCCAGCAGTCGGGCCGGGGCTAGCGGGGGGCATGAGCAGTTCTTC; CDR3aa: CASSRAGASGGHEQFF
d_gene: TRBD1; j_gene: TRBJ1-5; abundance: -; v_gene: TRBV6-1; CDR3nt: TGTGCCAGCAGCGTGGGGCAGGGGGCAAATCAGCCCCAGCATTTT; CDR3aa: CASSVGQGANQPQHF
d_gene: -; j_gene: TRBJ2-6; abundance: -; v_gene: TRBV25-1; CDR3nt: TGTGCCAGCAGTGGAGTGACAGGACCAACTGGGGCCAACGTCCTGACTTTC; CDR3aa: CASSGVTGPTGANVLTF
d_gene: -; j_gene: TRBJ2-3; abundance: -; v_gene: TRBV7-2; CDR3nt: TGTGCCAGCAGCCTCCCTAGCACAGATACGCAGTATTTT; CDR3aa: CASSLPSTDTQYF
d_gene: TRBD2; j_gene: TRBJ2-2; abundance: -; v_gene: TRBV4-1; CDR3nt: TGCGCCAGCAGCCAAGCCCTAGGGAGGGATAACACCGGGGAGCTGTTTTTT; CDR3aa: CASSQALGRDNTGELFF